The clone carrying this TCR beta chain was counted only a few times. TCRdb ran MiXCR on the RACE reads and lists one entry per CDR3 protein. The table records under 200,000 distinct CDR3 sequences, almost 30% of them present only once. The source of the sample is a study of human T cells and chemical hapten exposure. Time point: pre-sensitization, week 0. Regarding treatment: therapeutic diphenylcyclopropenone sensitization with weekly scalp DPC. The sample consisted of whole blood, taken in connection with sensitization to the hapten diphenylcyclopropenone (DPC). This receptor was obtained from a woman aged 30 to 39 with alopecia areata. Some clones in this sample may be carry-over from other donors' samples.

The CDR3 sequence: CASSFLAGGGAYNEQFF. The CDR3 DNA follows: TGTGCCAGCAGTTTCCTAGCGGGAGGGGGAGCCTACAATGAGCAGTTCTTC. The chain combines TRBV28 with TRBJ2-1, with 12 bases lining up with TRBD2. The CDR3 is 17 amino acids. Trimming took 3 bases from V and 2 from J; bases not matched to a gene: 5. CDR1 is MDHEN and CDR2 is SYDVKM in the germline V gene.